Presented here are 15 T cell receptor beta chains from one specimen sequenced in a study of blood T cell repertoires in COVID-19. Some clones are missing from TCRdb's copy, which holds only in-frame ones; the method was immunoSEQ multiplex PCR. Of 220,000 or so clones in the sample, around 91% were seen once. Sequenced input: PBMCs or T cells enriched from blood (not recorded which). The source is a man aged 30 to 39 who had been exposed to COVID-19.

This sequence joins TRBV7-6 and TRBJ1-6; TRBD1 aligns across 7 bases. The CDR3 totals 15 residues. V shed 5 bases and J 6 bases; nucleotides not matched to a gene: 7. Looked up from germline, CDR1 is SGHVS and CDR2 is FNYEAQ. The CDR3: CASSIDRAANSPLHF. The CDR3 nucleotides read TGTGCCAGCAGCATTGACAGGGCTGCTAATTCACCCCTCCACTTT.

The table lists this clone with a count of one. The chain employs TRBV6-6 and TRBJ1-6, with D possibly TRBD1 on 6 matching bases. There are 16 residues in the CDR3. V lost 2 bases and J lost 10, with 18 bases in between. The germline V gene has CDR1 MNHNY and CDR2 SVGAGI (reference sequence). The CDR3 region has the DNA TGTGCCAGCAGTTACGGGGGGGCGTTGGAAGGATCACCCCTCCACTTT. Its translation: CASSYGGALEGSPLHF.

The chain uses TRBV5-1 and TRBJ2-7; 7 bases agree with TRBD2. The germline gives CDR1 SGHRS, CDR2 YFSETQ. V was clipped by 4 bases and J by 3 bases; unmatched bases: 4. CDR3 size: 13 residues. The CDR3 DNA reads as TGCGCCAGCAGCCCGGGACTACTCTACGAGCAGTACTTC. This sequence encodes CASSPGLLYEQYF.

This clone has only one observation. V is TRBV7-9 and J is TRBJ1-6; D unclear. The CDR3 loop spans 13 amino acids. The ends were cut back, 3 bases at V and 9 bases at J, with 9 bases in the middle. Germline CDR1 is SEHNR and CDR2 is FQNEAQ (reference sequence). CDR3 DNA sequence: TGTGCCAGCAGCTTTTCCGGAGGTTCACCCCTCCACTTT. It codes for CASSFSGGSPLHF.

CDR3 sequence (DNA): TGCGCCAGCAGCCCCAGCGGGGGGAACAATGAGCAGTTCTTC. It yields the protein CASSPSGGNNEQFF. The V and J genes are TRBV4-3 and TRBJ2-1, with 9 positions matching TRBD2. V lost 4 bases and J lost 5; bases outside the gene matches: 3. Germline V CDR1 and CDR2: LGHNA, YSLEER. The CDR3 sequence is 14 residues long.

The chain uses TRBV2 and TRBJ1-4, with D perhaps TRBD1 (5 bases). Trimming pared 6 bases from V and 8 bases from J, leaving 19 bases between. Germline CDR1 and CDR2: SNHLY and FYNNEI. This CDR3 has 15 amino acids. The CDR3 here is CASRNTGGIGEKLFF. In DNA, the CDR3 is TGTGCCAGCAGGAACACCGGGGGGATCGGAGAAAAACTGTTTTTT.

The rearrangement links TRBV4-1 to TRBJ1-3; D not resolved. The germline gives CDR1 MGHRA, CDR2 YSYEKL. The CDR3 contains 16 residues. Trimming stripped 4 bases from V and 0 bases from J, with 13 bases between. This chain's CDR3 is CASSLNRKSSGNTIYF. The CDR3 coding sequence is TGCGCCAGCAGCCTGAATCGCAAGAGCTCTGGAAACACCATATATTTT.

The CDR3 sequence is CASSSIVGTGVTGELFF. The CDR3 DNA follows: TGTGCCAGCAGCTCAATCGTAGGGACAGGGGTAACCGGGGAGCTGTTTTTT. This rearrangement joins TRBV7-6 to TRBJ2-2; 10 nucleotides line up with TRBD1. The germline V gene encodes CDR1 SGHVS and CDR2 FNYEAQ. V was pared by 4 bases and J by 5 bases, with 10 bases of the junction left unmatched. CDR3 size: 17 residues.

The chain has TRBV11-2 and TRBJ1-1, with D possibly being TRBD1 (5 bases). Germline CDR1 reads SGHAT; CDR2 reads FQNNGV. The ends were cut back, 3 bases at V and 0 bases at J, with 14 bases in the middle. The CDR3 spans 16 residues. The CDR3 loop reads CASSLAPLTVNTEAFF. DNA for the CDR3: TGTGCCAGCAGCTTGGCTCCTTTGACAGTGAACACTGAAGCTTTCTTT.

V usage is TRBV3-1 (or the pseudogene TRBV3-2) and J usage is TRBJ2-2, with D possibly TRBD1 on 5 matching bases. Germline assignment: CDR1 LGHDT and CDR2 YNNKEL (reference sequence). Trimming left V 6 bases short and J 1 base short, with 9 bases between. The CDR3 is 14 residues long. Here the CDR3 DNA reads TGTGCCAGCAGGCGGACACAGAACACCGGGGAGCTGTTTTTT. It specifies CASRRTQNTGELFF.

This clone showed up just once. This chain uses TRBV20-1 with TRBJ2-1; no firm D call. The CDR3 covers 11 residues. Trimming removed 3 bases from V and 6 bases from J, with 6 bases in between. Germline V gene sequence: CDR1 DFQATT, CDR2 SNEGSKA (reference sequence). The CDR3 nucleotides read TGCAGTGCTAGGGGCAGCAATGAGCAGTTCTTC. Translated: CSARGSNEQFF.

This sequence joins TRBV7-2 and TRBJ2-2; 7 bases align to TRBD1. CDR1 and CDR2 (germline): SGHTA, FQGNSA. The trim removed 2 bases at V and 1 base at J, leaving 4 bases unmatched. The CDR3 length is 16 residues. In DNA, the CDR3 is TGTGCCAGCAGCTTATATTGGACAGGGAACACCGGGGAGCTGTTTTTT. Amino acids: CASSLYWTGNTGELFF.

The rearrangement joins TRBV5-4 to TRBJ1-1; D not certain. The CDR3 extends over 14 amino acids. V lost 0 bases to trimming and J lost 2 bases, with 8 bases between them. Germline CDR1 and CDR2: SGHNT and YYREEE (reference sequence). CDR3 bases: TGTGCCAGCAGCTTGGAACCACTCAACACTGAAGCTTTCTTT. It translates to CASSLEPLNTEAFF.

This sequence joins TRBV5-1 and TRBJ1-1; 8 nucleotides line up with TRBD1. This CDR3 has 17 amino acids. The germline V gene has CDR1 SGHRS and CDR2 YFSETQ. Germline trimming cut 1 base from V and 2 bases from J; bases unmatched to any gene: 10. The CDR3 bases are TGCGCCAGCAGCTTGAGGCAGGGGGCGAGTGTAAACACTGAAGCTTTCTTT. Residues: CASSLRQGASVNTEAFF.

The V call is TRBV10-3, the J call TRBJ2-7; perhaps TRBD2 as D (6 bases). V was cut by 3 bases and J by 2 bases, with 11 bases left in between. Germline CDR1 is ENHRY and CDR2 is SYGVKD. The CDR3 is made up of 14 amino acids. The CDR3 DNA reads TGTGCCATCAGTGATGGGACTCAGACCTACGAGCAGTACTTC. It codes for CAISDGTQTYEQYF.